This TCR beta chain came from a study of technical replicates of blood from a few donors. TCRdb's copy holds only in-frame clones and misses some; the assay was immunoSEQ multiplex PCR. The sample includes around 100,000 clones, approximately 96% seen only once; the top ten take approximately 0.38%. The CDR3 is 14 residues long. V was clipped by 2 bases and J by 3 bases; unmatched bases: 3. Germline loops: CDR1 MNHNS, CDR2 SASEGT. Material for sequencing was T cells isolated from PBMCs. The rearrangement links TRBV6-1 to TRBJ2-7, with TRBD1 matching 8 bases. This clonotype was sampled from a human donor in good health. CDR3 protein: CASSELGTGYEQYF. The CDR3 DNA reads as TGTGCCAGCAGTGAATTGGGGACAGGCTACGAGCAGTACTTC.